This is a list of T cell receptor beta chains from one sample in a study of T cell responses to AZD1222 COVID-19 vaccine. Sequencing was performed with immunoSEQ multiplex PCR; in TCRdb, only in-frame clones are kept and a portion is missing. The sample consists of about 130,000 clones, 80% to 95% of them appearing once. Here the sequenced sample was peripheral blood, taken on day 0 of AZD1222 vaccination. These receptors were collected from an adult in good health. Each CDR3 is given without its conserved first and last residue.

cdr3_length v_call cdr3_aa
14 TRBV15 ATSRAARLRWETQY
10 TRBV28 ASSQTSGRWF
14 TRBV10-2 ASSESGLGGANVLT
10 TRBV18 ASSPRGNEQY
15 TRBV6-6 ASSPTFDRAAGNEQF
12 TRBV11-2 ASSPDRIYNEQF
13 TRBV6-5 ASSYSRDLYNEQF
13 TRBV5-1 ASSFQRETINEQF
12 TRBV5-1 ASSLAVQYYEQY
10 TRBV18 ASSPNQETQY
15 TRBV7-9 ASSSQGVRSGANVLT
11 TRBV2 ASLADRRYGYT
14 TRBV7-2 ASSLQVGGRSETQY
13 TRBV9 ASSVHLTSNTEAF
11 TRBV7-6 ASSRGRNTEAF
15 TRBV3-1/TRBV3-2 ASSPPGGGLLTYEQY
14 TRBV10-3 AISESGSFGTGELF
13 TRBV7-9 ASSHMTGGYEKLF
14 TRBV7-9 ASSLSLAGIQETQY
11 TRBV19 ASSMGPYQPQH
11 TRBV29-1 SVATGGNTEAF
14 TRBV4-3 ASSQAAGGVYNEQF
10 TRBV6-5 ASSYSGNGYT
16 TRBV6-2/TRBV6-3 ASSYSGGARGFRDEQY
14 TRBV6-6 ASKKTGTGSNYGYT
13 TRBV6-5 ASSYWGRRNTEAF
13 TRBV27 ASSLSRGIFSPLH
9 TRBV20-1 SAPLITEAF
11 TRBV25-1 ASSDPGGNTIY
14 TRBV18 ASSPVGGSRTGELF
10 TRBV30 ACQREGDEQF
13 TRBV6-5 ASSYSGTGDYGYT
14 TRBV6-1 ASSERSGAAPDTQY
14 TRBV5-1 ASSSKLAPPGDTQY
12 TRBV28 ASSLGRQNSPLH
11 TRBV14 ASSPAGEYEQY
16 TRBV19 ASSIRTSGTTSTDTQY
12 TRBV18 ASSLSQGNTEAF
12 TRBV19 ASKAGGPGNTIY
11 TRBV19 ASSNTGADTQY
12 TRBV9 ASSVGHRNTEAF
12 TRBV7-2 ASNEVYVNSPLH
12 TRBV28 ASSQENSNQPQH
17 TRBV30 AWRPPIPGNRRANYGYT
11 TRBV28 ASKGQGPYEQY
13 TRBV5-1 ASSLGQGGSYGYT
12 TRBV4-3 ASGKTGSGNTIY
14 TRBV9 ASSVGVEMNTGELF
14 TRBV7-3 ASSEKPGLAPDTQY
9 TRBV6-5 ATHLGAEAF